The rows below give T cell receptor beta chains drawn from one sample of a study of T cells in Graves' hyperthyroidism and ophthalmopathy. TCRdb recomputed calls from the multiplex PCR reads with MiXCR, one row per CDR3 protein. The table lists a few hundred thousand distinct CDR3 sequences, 15% to 20% of them singletons. The sequencing sample was made of blood. The origin of the receptors is a young woman with Graves' ophthalmopathy. The CDR3 runs from the conserved cysteine through the conserved F or W. D genes are given only for firm matches. The size of a clone is reported for some rows only, either as once, few or many, or as a class for expanded clones.

TRBJ2-1,-,many,TRBV28,CASSFQNNEQFF,TGTGCCAGCAGTTTCCAAAACAATGAGCAGTTCTTC
TRBJ2-2,TRBD1,few,TRBV28,CASSFFPVKAIGTANTGELFF,TGTGCCAGCAGTTTCTTTCCGGTCAAAGCTATCGGGACAGCGAACACCGGGGAGCTGTTTTTT
TRBJ1-4,-,few,TRBV5-1,CASSLNRPGGEKLFF,TGCGCCAGCAGCTTGAATCGGCCGGGTGGTGAAAAACTGTTTTTT
TRBJ1-5,-,many,TRBV6-5,CASSYGEVSNQPQHF,TGTGCCAGCAGTTACGGGGAGGTGAGCAATCAGCCCCAGCATTTT
TRBJ2-1,TRBD1,few,TRBV11-2,CASSLAQGAYNEQFF,TGTGCCAGCAGCTTAGCTCAGGGGGCCTACAATGAGCAGTTCTTC
TRBJ2-7,TRBD1,-,TRBV27,CASSFRTGYEQYF,TGTGCCAGCAGTTTTCGGACAGGCTACGAGCAGTACTTC
TRBJ2-1,TRBD2,-,TRBV9,CASSVDSGSSYNEQFF,TGTGCCAGCAGCGTAGATAGCGGGAGCTCCTACAATGAGCAGTTCTTC
TRBJ2-7,-,few,TRBV6-2/TRBV6-3,CASNEPGLSYEQYF,TGTGCCAGCAATGAGCCAGGCCTCTCCTACGAGCAGTACTTC
TRBJ2-7,TRBD1,many,TRBV6-2/TRBV6-3,CASSGQGFEQYF,TGTGCCAGCAGCGGACAGGGTTTCGAGCAGTACTTC
TRBJ2-5,-,many,TRBV20-1,CSARGGLRETQYF,TGCAGTGCTAGAGGGGGTTTGCGGGAGACCCAGTACTTC
TRBJ1-2,TRBD1,-,TRBV9,CASSADPGQGIYGYTF,TGTGCCAGCAGCGCCGACCCGGGACAGGGGATTTATGGCTACACCTTC
TRBJ2-5,-,many,TRBV5-1,CASSFGPATETQYF,TGCGCCAGCAGCTTCGGACCCGCGACAGAGACCCAGTACTTC
TRBJ2-2,-,-,TRBV4-1,CASSQSPGHTNTGELFF,TGCGCCAGCAGCCAATCCCCGGGACACACGAACACCGGGGAGCTGTTTTTT
TRBJ1-1,-,many,TRBV11-2,CASSLKQTEAFF,TGTGCCAGCAGCTTAAAACAGACTGAAGCTTTCTTT
TRBJ2-7,-,few,TRBV30,CAWSPRGRWYYEQYF,TGTGCCTGGAGTCCCCGGGGCAGGTGGTACTACGAGCAGTACTTC
TRBJ1-5,-,many,TRBV3-1,CASSQTGKGNQPQHF,TGTGCCAGCAGCCAGACAGGTAAGGGCAATCAGCCCCAGCATTTT
TRBJ2-7,-,many,TRBV20-1,CSAKDRYEQYF,TGCAGTGCGAAAGACAGGTACGAGCAGTACTTC
TRBJ2-3,-,many,TRBV7-2,CASSLGRTSTDTQYF,TGTGCCAGCAGCTTAGGGCGGACTAGCACAGATACGCAGTATTTT
TRBJ2-2,-,-,TRBV29-1,CSVDSASTGELFF,TGCAGCGTAGACAGCGCCTCCACCGGGGAGCTGTTTTTT
TRBJ2-7,TRBD1,-,TRBV11-2,CASSPRTGSGEQYF,TGTGCCAGCAGCCCCCGGACAGGTTCGGGCGAGCAGTACTTC
TRBJ1-2,-,-,TRBV4-1,CASSAREGGGYTF,TGCGCCAGCAGCGCGCGGGAGGGGGGGGGCTACACCTTC
TRBJ2-5,-,many,TRBV2,CASSVEHPLGKTQYF,TGTGCCAGCAGTGTTGAACACCCCCTGGGAAAGACCCAGTACTTC
TRBJ2-1,-,-,TRBV19,CASSTQSYNEQFF,TGTGCCAGTAGTACACAATCATACAATGAGCAGTTCTTC
TRBJ1-2,-,few,TRBV7-8,CASAAGRLLANYGYTF,TGTGCCAGCGCCGCAGGACGACTGTTAGCTAACTATGGCTACACCTTC
TRBJ2-1,TRBD2,few,TRBV19,CASSIGSGGALWEQFF,TGTGCCAGTAGTATAGGTAGCGGGGGGGCTCTTTGGGAGCAGTTCTTC
TRBJ1-3,-,many,TRBV30,CAWNRRDTSGNTIYF,TGTGCCTGGAACAGACGGGACACTTCTGGAAACACCATATATTTT
TRBJ2-3,-,few,TRBV29-1,CSVRKAGTDTQYF,TGCAGCGTTCGTAAGGCGGGCACAGATACGCAGTATTTT
TRBJ1-2,-,many,TRBV7-2,CASSLREVSYGYTF,TGTGCCAGCAGCCTTAGGGAGGTCAGCTATGGCTACACCTTC
TRBJ2-1,-,few,TRBV28,CASSLWMTGHLSLNEQFF,TGTGCCAGCAGTTTATGGATGACTGGTCACCTTTCGTTGAATGAGCAGTTCTTC
TRBJ2-5,TRBD1,-,TRBV27,CATSDRGGQETQYF,TGTGCCACCTCGGACAGGGGGGGCCAAGAGACCCAGTACTTC
TRBJ1-1,-,-,TRBV10-3,CAISESTRGAAEAFF,TGTGCCATCAGTGAGTCGACTCGGGGAGCGGCTGAAGCTTTCTTT
TRBJ2-3,-,many,TRBV9,CASSVLGISTDTQYF,TGTGCCAGCAGCGTACTCGGGATCAGCACAGATACGCAGTATTTT
TRBJ2-3,-,-,TRBV12-5,CASGLVLGADTDTQYF,TGTGCTAGTGGTTTGGTACTCGGGGCCGACACAGATACGCAGTATTTT
TRBJ2-3,TRBD1,many,TRBV28,CASSPRTGRSTDTQYF,TGTGCCAGCAGTCCACGGACAGGGCGTAGCACAGATACGCAGTATTTT
TRBJ1-1,TRBD1,many,TRBV27,CASRETGTNTEAFF,TGTGCCAGCAGGGAGACAGGGACGAACACTGAAGCTTTCTTT
TRBJ2-3,-,-,TRBV14,CASSRERRDTQYF,TGTGCCAGCAGCCGAGAGAGAAGAGATACGCAGTATTTT
TRBJ1-2,TRBD1,many,TRBV5-1,CASSLRTGGSYGYTF,TGCGCCAGCAGCTTACGGACAGGGGGTTCCTATGGCTACACCTTC
TRBJ1-1,-,many,TRBV14,CASSQRQVLSTEAFF,TGTGCCAGCAGCCAGCGACAGGTTTTGTCCACTGAAGCTTTCTTT
TRBJ2-1,-,-,TRBV10-3,CAISAQGGSYNEQFF,TGTGCCATCAGTGCCCAGGGTGGCTCCTACAATGAGCAGTTCTTC
TRBJ2-1,TRBD2,-,TRBV20-1,CSARDRLAGGGYNEQFF,TGCAGTGCTAGAGATCGACTAGCCGGGGGGGGGTACAATGAGCAGTTCTTC
TRBJ2-7,-,-,TRBV15,CATSQVSSEQYF,TGTGCCACCAGCCAAGTATCTAGCGAGCAGTACTTC
TRBJ1-6,TRBD1,many,TRBV27,CASSLEGGFSPLHF,TGTGCCAGCAGTTTGGAAGGGGGCTTTTCACCCCTCCACTTT
TRBJ2-7,TRBD2,many,TRBV2,CASTTSGVYEQYF,TGTGCCAGCACGACTAGCGGGGTGTACGAGCAGTACTTC
TRBJ2-1,-,-,TRBV13,CASSPRGGSGGGEFF,TGTGCCAGCAGCCCCCGAGGAGGTAGTGGGGGTGGGGAGTTCTTC
TRBJ1-6,-,-,TRBV27,CASSLSGRAALHF,TGTGCCAGCAGTTTATCCGGCCGAGCTGCCCTCCACTTT
TRBJ2-1,TRBD1,-,TRBV12-3/TRBV12-4,CASRITGGAYNEQFF,TGTGCCAGCAGAATTACAGGGGGCGCATACAATGAGCAGTTCTTC